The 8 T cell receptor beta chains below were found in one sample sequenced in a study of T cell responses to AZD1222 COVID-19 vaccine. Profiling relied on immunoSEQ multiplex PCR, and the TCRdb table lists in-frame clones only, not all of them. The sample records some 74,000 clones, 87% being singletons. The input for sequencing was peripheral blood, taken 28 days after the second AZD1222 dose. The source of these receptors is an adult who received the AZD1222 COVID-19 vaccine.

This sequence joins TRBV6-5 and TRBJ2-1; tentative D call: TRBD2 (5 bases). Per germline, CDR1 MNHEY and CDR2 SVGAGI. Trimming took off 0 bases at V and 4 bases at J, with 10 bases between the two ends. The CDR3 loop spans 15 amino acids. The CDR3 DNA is TGTGCCAGCAGTTACTCGCGGGCAAATTACAATGAGCAGTTCTTC. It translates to CASSYSRANYNEQFF.

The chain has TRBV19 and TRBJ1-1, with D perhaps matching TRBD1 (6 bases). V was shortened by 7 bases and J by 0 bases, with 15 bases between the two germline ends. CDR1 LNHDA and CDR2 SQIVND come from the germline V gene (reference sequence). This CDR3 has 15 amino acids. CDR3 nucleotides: TGTGCCAGTACCCAGGACAGAGTCATGAACACTGAAGCTTTCTTT. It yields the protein CASTQDRVMNTEAFF.

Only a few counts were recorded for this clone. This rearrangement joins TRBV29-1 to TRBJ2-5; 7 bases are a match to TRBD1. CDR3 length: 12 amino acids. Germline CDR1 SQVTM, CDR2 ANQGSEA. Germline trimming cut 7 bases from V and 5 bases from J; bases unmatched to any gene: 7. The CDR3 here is CSATGEGETQYF. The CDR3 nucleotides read TGCAGCGCCACAGGGGAAGGGGAGACCCAGTACTTC.

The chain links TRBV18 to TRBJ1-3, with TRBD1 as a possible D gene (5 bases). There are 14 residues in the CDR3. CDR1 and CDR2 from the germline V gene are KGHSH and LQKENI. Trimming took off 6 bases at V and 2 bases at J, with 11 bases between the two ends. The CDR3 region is CASSPGTAGNTIYF. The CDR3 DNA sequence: TGTGCCAGCTCCCCTGGGACGGCTGGAAACACCATATATTTT.

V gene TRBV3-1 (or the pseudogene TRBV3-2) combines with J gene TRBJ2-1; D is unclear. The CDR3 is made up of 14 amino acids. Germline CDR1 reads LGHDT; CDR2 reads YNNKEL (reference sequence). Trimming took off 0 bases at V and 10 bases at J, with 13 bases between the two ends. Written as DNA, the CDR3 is TGTGCCAGCAGCCAAGAAAAAGCGACCGTCGAGCAGTTCTTC. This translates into CASSQEKATVEQFF.

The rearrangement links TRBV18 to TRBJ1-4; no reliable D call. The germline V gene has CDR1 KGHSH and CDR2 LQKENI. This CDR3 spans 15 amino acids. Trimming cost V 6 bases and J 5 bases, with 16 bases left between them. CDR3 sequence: CASSPRSGRNEKLFF. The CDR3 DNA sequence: TGTGCCAGCTCCCCCCGAAGCGGTCGGAATGAAAAACTGTTTTTT.

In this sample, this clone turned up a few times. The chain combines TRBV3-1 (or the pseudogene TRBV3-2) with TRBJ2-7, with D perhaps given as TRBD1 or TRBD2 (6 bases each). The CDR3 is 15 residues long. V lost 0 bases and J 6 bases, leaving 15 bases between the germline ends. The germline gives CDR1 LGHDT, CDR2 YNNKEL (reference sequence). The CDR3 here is CASSQESFGGGEQYF. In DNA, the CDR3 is TGTGCCAGCAGCCAAGAGTCTTTCGGGGGCGGCGAGCAGTACTTC.

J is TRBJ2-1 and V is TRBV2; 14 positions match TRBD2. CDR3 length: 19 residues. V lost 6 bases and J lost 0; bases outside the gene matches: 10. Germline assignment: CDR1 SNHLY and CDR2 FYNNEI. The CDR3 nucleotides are TGTGCCAGCAGGGGCGGGACTAGCGGGAGAGGGAGCTCCTACAATGAGCAGTTCTTC. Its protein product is CASRGGTSGRGSSYNEQFF.